This TCR beta chain originates from a study of T cell responses to AZD1222 COVID-19 vaccine. Findings of the study overall: Clonal diversity may have been underestimated in mostly white British donors.

TCRdb's copy holds only in-frame clones and misses some; the assay was immunoSEQ multiplex PCR. This table has 95,000 to 150,000 clones, around 87% appearing once. This clone was picked up one time. What it binds is unknown. The sample was peripheral blood, taken 28 days after the second AZD1222 dose. The receptor was isolated from an adult who received the AZD1222 COVID-19 vaccine.

The CDR3 DNA reads as TGCGCCAGCAGCTTGGAAACGAACACTGAAGCTTTCTTT. It translates to CASSLETNTEAFF. The chain employs TRBV5-1 and TRBJ1-1; D is unresolved. Germline-derived CDR1 and CDR2 are SGHRS and YFSETQ. Trimming removed 0 bases from V and 1 base from J, with 4 bases in between. This CDR3 has 13 amino acids.